This passage covers 18 T cell receptor beta chains from one sample sequenced in a study of T-cell memory formation after mild COVID-19. Each CDR3 protein is one row after TCRdb ran MiXCR on the 5' RACE reads. This table has about 560,000 distinct CDR3 sequences, roughly 17% appearing once. Sequenced input: PBMCs or a T cell subset sorted from them (not recorded which). Source of these receptors: an adult woman who had mild COVID-19 (a few samples of this study predate the infection). Cell type and time point are not known.

This clonotype showed up many times. The chain combines TRBV24-1 with TRBJ1-2; D possibly corresponds to TRBD1 (6 bases). V lost 4 bases to trimming and J lost 0 bases, with 14 bases between them. Germline V gives CDR1 KGHDR, CDR2 SFDVKD. The CDR3 has 16 residues. The CDR3 is CATSDRRQASNYGYTF. As DNA, the CDR3 is TGTGCCACCAGTGACCGACGACAGGCGTCTAACTATGGCTACACCTTC.

A few counts support this clonotype. The CDR3 sequence: CASSVIRTGELFF. The CDR3 DNA follows: TGTGCCAGCAGTGTTATTAGGACCGGGGAGCTGTTTTTT. The V and J genes are TRBV2 and TRBJ2-2; D is uncertain. V was pared by 4 bases and J by 5 bases, with 8 bases between. Germline lookup yields CDR1 SNHLY and CDR2 FYNNEI. CDR3 length equals 13 residues.

This clonotype turned up a few times. DNA for the CDR3: TGTGCCAGCAGTTTGAATTACGGGGCCAACGTCCTGACTTTC. The encoded protein is CASSLNYGANVLTF. This rearrangement joins TRBV27 to TRBJ2-6; D unresolved. Germline CDR1 is MNHEY and CDR2 is SMNVEV (reference sequence). This CDR3 has 14 residues. The ends were cut back, 3 bases at V and 4 bases at J, with 7 bases in the middle.

The CDR3 here is CASSQDARFLPREQFF. The CDR3 DNA reads as TGCGCCAGCAGCCAAGATGCGCGGTTCCTTCCTCGGGAGCAGTTCTTC. This chain joins TRBV4-3 and TRBJ2-1; D remains unclear. This CDR3 comprises 16 residues. V lost 0 bases and J lost 10, with 19 bases in between. CDR1 is LGHNA, CDR2 YSLEER, per germline.

The chain carries TRBV5-6 and TRBJ1-2; D remains unclear. The V gene's germline CDR1 is SGHDT and CDR2 YYEEEE. The V end was cut by 2 bases, the J end by 4 bases, with 3 bases between. The CDR3 contains 11 residues. In DNA form, the CDR3 reads TGTGCCAGCAGCTTTGTCTATGGCTACACCTTC. Amino acids: CASSFVYGYTF.

V is TRBV15 and J is TRBJ2-6; D remains ambiguous. Deletions cut 5 bases from V and 2 bases from J, with 7 bases between. Germline-derived CDR1 and CDR2 are LNHNV and YYDKDF (reference sequence). The length of the CDR3 is 14 residues. The CDR3 bases are TGTGCCACCAGCGGGGATACTGGGGCCAACGTCCTGACTTTC. Translating gives CATSGDTGANVLTF. Full variable domain (missing parts from reference TRBV15 and TRBJ2-6): DAMVIQNPRYQVTQFGKPVTLSCSQTLNHNVMYWYQQKSSQAPKLLFHYYDKDFNNEADTPDNFQSRRPNTSFCFLDIRSPGLGDTAMYLCATSGDTGANVLTFGAGSRLTVL.

The chain combines TRBV4-3 with TRBJ2-7; possibly TRBD1 for D (6 bases). Germline lookup yields CDR1 LGHNA and CDR2 YSLEER. The germline V and J ends were trimmed by 2 bases and 0 bases, with 11 bases remaining between them. The CDR3 length is 15 residues. CDR3 nucleotides: TGCGCCAGCAGCCAAACAGGGATCCCCTCCTACGAGCAGTACTTC. It is translated as CASSQTGIPSYEQYF.

This clonotype was seen repeatedly, ten times or more. A junction end diverges from the germline sequence, so it may reflect a read error. The chain joins TRBV5-1 to TRBJ2-3, with TRBD2 matching over 9 bases. The CDR3 totals 14 residues. Per the germline V gene, CDR1 is SGHRS and CDR2 is YFSETQ. The CDR3: CASSLAGSTDTQYF. The CDR3 DNA follows: TGTGCCAGCAGCCTAGCGGGGAGCACAGATACGCAGTATTTT.

This chain uses TRBV7-9 with TRBJ2-2; 11 bases are a match to TRBD1. The CDR3 totals 19 residues. Germline CDR1 SEHNR, CDR2 FQNEAQ (reference sequence). The V segment lost 4 bases and the J segment 5 bases; nucleotides outside the gene matches: 15. This chain's CDR3 is CASSSYRADRGRGTGELFF. In DNA, the CDR3 is TGTGCCAGCAGCTCCTACCGGGCGGACAGGGGGCGAGGGACCGGGGAGCTGTTTTTT.

The sample holds one count of this clonotype. The chain uses TRBV12-3 or TRBV12-4 and TRBJ2-2; D possibly corresponds to TRBD2 (5 bases). This CDR3 is built from 14 residues. The ends were cut back, 5 bases at V and 8 bases at J, with 15 bases in the middle. The CDR3 nucleotides are TGTGCCAGCAGTCCCGTCGGGGTGCGGGGGGAGCTGTTTTTT. Its translation: CASSPVGVRGELFF.

In this sample, this clonotype turned up a few times. The chain carries TRBV18 and TRBJ1-1; D unclear. Trimming shortened V by 4 bases and J by 6 bases, and 24 bases separated the two germline ends. The CDR3 runs to 17 residues. CDR1 is KGHSH, CDR2 LQKENI, per germline. Here the CDR3 DNA reads TGTGCCAGCTCACGAAAGGAGGTGAGCGCGAGCGGCGCTGAAGCTTTCTTT. It encodes CASSRKEVSASGAEAFF. Looking up the rest from reference TRBV18 and TRBJ1-1 gives the full variable domain: NAGVMQNPRHLVRRRGQEARLRCSPMKGHSHVYWYRQLPEEGLKFMVYLQKENIIDESGMPKERFSAEFPKEGPSILRIQQVVRGDSAAYFCASSRKEVSASGAEAFFGQGTRLTVV.

In this sample, this clonotype turned up a few times. The chain carries TRBV7-8 and TRBJ2-2; either TRBD1 or TRBD2 may supply D (5 bases each). The CDR3 spans 15 residues. V was shortened by 4 bases and J by 3 bases, with 12 bases between the two germline ends. Looked up from germline, CDR1 is SGHVS and CDR2 is FQNEAQ. CDR3 in amino acids: CASSYRDRDTGELFF. The CDR3 region has the DNA TGTGCCAGCAGCTACCGGGACCGAGACACCGGGGAGCTGTTTTTT.

This clonotype was found a few times. V is TRBV20-1 and J is TRBJ2-1; D remains ambiguous. CDR1 is DFQATT and CDR2 is SNEGSKA in the germline V gene (reference sequence). Trimming took 6 bases from V and 5 from J, leaving 11 bases between them. CDR3 length equals 12 residues. The CDR3 loop reads CSAALWDNEQFF. Written as DNA, the CDR3 is TGCAGTGCCGCACTCTGGGACAATGAGCAGTTCTTC.

This clonotype was seen a few times. The rearrangement links TRBV18 to TRBJ2-7; D is uncertain. V was shortened by 0 bases and J by 9 bases, with 15 bases between the two germline ends. The CDR3 is made up of 14 amino acids. Per germline, CDR1 KGHSH and CDR2 LQKENI. In DNA, the CDR3 is TGTGCCAGCTCACCACCCCCTGCAGGTTCGGGGCAGTACTTC. This translates into CASSPPPAGSGQYF. The complete variable domain, with remaining parts taken from reference TRBV18 and TRBJ2-7, reads NAGVMQNPRHLVRRRGQEARLRCSPMKGHSHVYWYRQLPEEGLKFMVYLQKENIIDESGMPKERFSAEFPKEGPSILRIQQVVRGDSAAYFCASSPPPAGSGQYFGPGTRLTVT.

The rearrangement joins TRBV28 to TRBJ1-6; D is ambiguous. V lost 6 bases and J 7 bases, leaving 16 bases between the germline ends. Germline lookup yields CDR1 MDHEN and CDR2 SYDVKM. The CDR3 spans 15 residues. The CDR3 reads CASRRSHGMNSPLHF. The CDR3 region has the DNA TGTGCCAGCAGACGCAGTCACGGCATGAATTCACCCCTCCACTTT.

This chain connects TRBV20-1 to TRBJ2-1; 9 nucleotides agree with TRBD2. The V segment lost 3 bases and the J segment 2 bases; nucleotides outside the gene matches: 11. The CDR3 is made up of 17 amino acids. Germline CDR1 reads DFQATT; CDR2 reads SNEGSKA (reference sequence). CDR3 in amino acids: CSARSRGGVWAYNEQFF. Here the CDR3 DNA reads TGCAGTGCTAGGTCGCGGGGGGGCGTTTGGGCCTACAATGAGCAGTTCTTC.

This clonotype has just a few counts. The chain is built from TRBV11-3 and TRBJ1-3; TRBD1 agrees at 7 bases. CDR1 SGHNT and CDR2 YENEEA come from the germline V gene. This CDR3 region has 15 residues. V lost 5 bases to trimming and J lost 0 bases; unmatched junction nucleotides: 4. CDR3 region: CASSPRTGSGNTIYF. For the CDR3, the DNA is TGTGCCAGCAGCCCCCGGACAGGCTCTGGAAACACCATATATTTT. The whole variable domain, remainder taken from reference TRBV11-3 and TRBJ1-3, is EAGVVQSPRYKIIEKKQPVAFWCNPISGHNTLYWYLQNLGQGPELLIRYENEEAVDDSQLPKDRFSAERLKGVDSTLKIQPAELGDSAVYLCASSPRTGSGNTIYFGEGSWLTVV.

This chain connects TRBV5-5 to TRBJ1-1, with D uncertain. Per the germline V gene, CDR1 is SGHKS and CDR2 is YYEKEE (reference sequence). The V end lost 2 bases, the J end lost 9 bases, and 14 bases lay between the germline ends. There are 13 residues in the CDR3. The CDR3 DNA follows: TGTGCCAGCAGCTTAGATTCTTCCCCCCAAGCTTTCTTT. Residues: CASSLDSSPQAFF. The full variable domain, rest sourced from reference TRBV5-5 and TRBJ1-1, is DAGVTQSPTHLIKTRGQQVTLRCSPISGHKSVSWYQQVLGQGPQFIFQYYEKEERGRGNFPDRFSARQFPNYSSELNVNALLLGDSALYLCASSLDSSPQAFFGQGTRLTVV.